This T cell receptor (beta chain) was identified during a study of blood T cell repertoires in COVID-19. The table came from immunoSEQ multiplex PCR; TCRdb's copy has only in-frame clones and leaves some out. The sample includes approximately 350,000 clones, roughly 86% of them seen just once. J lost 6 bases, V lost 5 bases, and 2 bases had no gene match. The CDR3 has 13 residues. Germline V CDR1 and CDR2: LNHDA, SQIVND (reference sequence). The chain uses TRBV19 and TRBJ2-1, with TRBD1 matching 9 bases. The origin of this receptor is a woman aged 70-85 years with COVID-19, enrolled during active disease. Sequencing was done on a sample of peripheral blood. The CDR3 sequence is CASSWTGANEQFF. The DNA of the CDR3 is TGTGCCAGTAGTTGGACAGGGGCCAATGAGCAGTTCTTC.